The 3 T cell receptor beta chains below all came from one sample that was sequenced in a study of T cells in Graves' hyperthyroidism and ophthalmopathy. The source material, RNA transcripts, was used to amplify TCR beta CDR3 regions. TCR CDR3 underwent first-round RT-PCR with the HTBI primer set. Using its own MiXCR run on the multiplex PCR reads, TCRdb lists one record per CDR3 protein. The sample records more than 300,000 distinct CDR3 sequences, roughly 18% being singletons. The sample taken for sequencing was blood. The receptors were gathered from a man between 18 and 29 years old with Graves' ophthalmopathy.

This clonotype was counted between two and nine times. The chain joins TRBV28 to TRBJ2-5; 9 bases line up with TRBD2. Germline CDR1 and CDR2: MDHEN and SYDVKM. The CDR3 spans 15 residues. Trimming cost V 6 bases and J 5 bases; bases outside gene matches: 10. The CDR3, as DNA: TGTGCCAGCAGCCGAATAGCGGGGGCCCGGGAGACCCAGTACTTC. The encoded protein is CASSRIAGARETQYF.

The table lists this clonotype with a few counts. The J gene is TRBJ2-5, the V gene TRBV7-3; D call uncertain. Trimming pared 5 bases from V and 7 bases from J, leaving 20 bases between. The germline gives CDR1 SGHTA, CDR2 FQGTGA. This CDR3 has 15 amino acids. Here the CDR3 DNA reads TGTGCCAGCAGCCCAGTATCGGTGAAAGTGGGGACCCAGTACTTC. This codes for CASSPVSVKVGTQYF.

The table lists this clonotype with many counts. This rearrangement joins TRBV2 to TRBJ2-2; D gene uncertain. The V and J ends lost 7 bases and 4 bases respectively, with 10 bases between them. The CDR3 extends over 13 amino acids. Germline lookup yields CDR1 SNHLY and CDR2 FYNNEI. The CDR3 DNA reads TGTGCCAGCATCGAACAAGGCACCGGGGAGCTGTTTTTT. Its protein is CASIEQGTGELFF.